The 25 T cell receptor beta chains listed next were all sequenced from one sample in a study of OX40 agonist ivuxolimab in advanced cancers. Method: immunoSEQ multiplex PCR; TCRdb's copy keeps in-frame clones and lacks some. The table includes tens of thousands of clones, around 89% detected once. The specimen comprised CD4+ or CD8+ T cells sorted from blood, sampled in a trial of the OX40 agonist ivuxolimab. All receptors come from an adult with an advanced solid tumor such as melanoma, head and neck, liver or kidney cancer.

This chain uses TRBV30 with TRBJ2-1; D possibly corresponds to TRBD1 (6 bases). The CDR3 loop spans 14 amino acids. V was cut by 8 bases and J by 7 bases, with 21 bases left in between. The germline V gene has CDR1 GTSNPN and CDR2 SVGIG (reference sequence). The CDR3 DNA reads TGTGCCGAGAGTGGTGGGGGCGCCGGGAATGAGCAGTTCTTC. This sequence encodes CAESGGGAGNEQFF.

The V gene is TRBV5-1, the J gene TRBJ1-1; D uncertain. CDR1 is SGHRS, CDR2 YFSETQ, per germline. This CDR3 has 15 residues. V dropped 0 bases and J dropped 5 bases, with 14 bases sitting between them. The CDR3 bases are TGCGCCAGCAGCTTGGATGAGGGAAGGAAAACTGAAGCTTTCTTT. Translation gives CASSLDEGRKTEAFF.

This clone was picked up one time. The chain combines TRBV5-1 with TRBJ2-3, with D possibly TRBD2 on 6 matching bases. The germline gives CDR1 SGHRS, CDR2 YFSETQ. V was cut by 0 bases and J by 0 bases, with 14 bases left in between. The CDR3 loop spans 17 amino acids. The CDR3: CASSLALGGTSTDTQYF. CDR3 bases: TGCGCCAGCAGCTTGGCCCTTGGCGGGACTAGCACAGATACGCAGTATTTT.

The V gene is TRBV30, the J gene TRBJ1-2; D might be TRBD1 (6 bases). The CDR3 is 15 amino acids. V was clipped by 1 base and J by 10 bases, with 22 bases between them. Germline lookup yields CDR1 GTSNPN and CDR2 SVGIG (reference sequence). DNA for the CDR3: TGTGCCTGGAGTGGAAATTTAATCGCAGGGGCGGACTACACCTTC. Residues: CAWSGNLIAGADYTF.

This chain links TRBV9 with TRBJ2-1; D possibly uses TRBD1 or TRBD2 (6 bases each). CDR3 length equals 14 residues. Per germline, CDR1 SGDLS and CDR2 YYNGEE. Trimming cost V 3 bases and J 9 bases, with 16 bases left between them. CDR3 protein: CASSEGDSLSEQFF. In nucleotides, the CDR3 is TGTGCCAGCAGCGAGGGGGACTCCTTAAGTGAGCAGTTCTTC.

The V call is TRBV19, the J call TRBJ2-3; D could derive from TRBD1 or TRBD2 (5 bases each). Germline CDR1 and CDR2: LNHDA and SQIVND (reference sequence). The V gene lost 5 bases and the J gene lost 4 bases, with 13 bases spanning the gap. This CDR3 contains 14 residues. The CDR3 sequence: CASSPRVGADTQYF. CDR3 in DNA: TGTGCCAGTAGTCCAAGGGTGGGGGCAGATACGCAGTATTTT.

V usage is TRBV7-9 and J usage is TRBJ1-2; D is possibly TRBD1 (5 bases). The germline gives CDR1 SEHNR, CDR2 FQNEAQ (reference sequence). Trimming removed 5 bases at V and 8 bases at J, with 18 bases between. This CDR3 comprises 14 residues. The CDR3 nucleotides read TGTGCCAGCAGCACCCAGACAGAGAATTACGGCTACACCTTC. Its protein is CASSTQTENYGYTF.

This sequence joins TRBV7-8 and TRBJ2-7, with 9 positions matching TRBD1. Trimming cost V 6 bases and J 0 bases; bases outside gene matches: 6. The CDR3 has 15 residues. Germline values: CDR1 SGHVS, CDR2 FQNEAQ. The CDR3 protein is CASRLKTGGSYEQYF. As DNA, the CDR3 is TGTGCCAGCAGGCTAAAGACAGGGGGCTCCTACGAGCAGTACTTC.

J is TRBJ2-7 and V is TRBV14; D might be TRBD2 (6 bases). This CDR3 region has 15 residues. CDR1 and CDR2 (germline): SGHDN, FVKESK. The V gene lost 4 bases and the J gene lost 6 bases, with 19 bases spanning the gap. The CDR3 region is CASSPTGTYSPEQYF. Here the CDR3 DNA reads TGTGCCAGCAGCCCCACCGGGACTTACAGCCCCGAGCAGTACTTC.

This clone showed up just once. This chain uses TRBV5-1 with TRBJ1-2, with 10 positions matching TRBD1. The CDR3 has 16 amino acids. The V segment lost 4 bases and the J segment 4 bases; nucleotides outside the gene matches: 10. Germline V gene data show CDR1 as SGHRS and CDR2 as YFSETQ. CDR3 amino acids: CASSATDRGALYGYTF. The CDR3, as DNA: TGCGCCAGCAGCGCCACGGACAGGGGGGCCCTCTATGGCTACACCTTC.

The rearrangement joins TRBV13 to TRBJ2-6, with D unclear. The CDR3 runs to 15 residues. Looked up from germline, CDR1 is PRHDT and CDR2 is FYEKMQ (reference sequence). V was clipped by 6 bases and J by 1 base, with 10 bases between them. This CDR3 reads CASRQALSGANVLTF. CDR3 in DNA: TGTGCCAGCAGGCAGGCCCTATCTGGGGCCAACGTCCTGACTTTC.

V is TRBV10-2 and J is TRBJ2-7; 9 positions match TRBD1. This CDR3 spans 16 amino acids. V lost 3 bases, J lost 3 bases, and 9 bases stayed unmatched. Per germline, CDR1 WSHSY and CDR2 SAAADI. The CDR3 reads CASSDRGQGPRYEQYF. CDR3 in DNA: TGCGCCAGCAGTGATAGGGGACAGGGCCCCCGCTACGAGCAGTACTTC.

This clone showed up just a few times. The chain carries TRBV30 and TRBJ1-2; tentatively, D is TRBD1 (5 bases). The CDR3 consists of 13 residues. Per germline, CDR1 GTSNPN and CDR2 SVGIG (reference sequence). V was cut by 4 bases and J by 8 bases, with 17 bases left in between. The CDR3: CAWTGFRMGGYTF. CDR3 DNA: TGTGCCTGGACAGGGTTTAGAATGGGGGGCTACACCTTC.

This sequence joins TRBV11-2 and TRBJ2-5, with D uncertain. Per the germline V gene, CDR1 is SGHAT and CDR2 is FQNNGV. The V and J ends lost 3 bases and 12 bases respectively, with 20 bases between them. The length of the CDR3 is 14 residues. The CDR3 loop reads CASSFDGSPAREYF. The CDR3 nucleotides read TGTGCCAGCAGCTTCGATGGGTCCCCGGCCCGGGAGTACTTC.

This clone was found once. This chain connects TRBV18 to TRBJ1-2; 7 nucleotides match TRBD1. Looked up from germline, CDR1 is KGHSH and CDR2 is LQKENI. The CDR3 covers 14 residues. Trimming cost V 5 bases and J 3 bases; bases outside gene matches: 6. Written as DNA, the CDR3 is TGTGCCAGCTCAACCAACAGGGGTTACTATGGCTACACCTTC. Amino acid sequence: CASSTNRGYYGYTF.

This sequence joins TRBV6-5 and TRBJ1-3; weak D call: TRBD1 (6 bases). This CDR3 region has 14 residues. Trimming stripped 7 bases from V and 4 bases from J, with 14 bases between. Germline loops: CDR1 MNHEY, CDR2 SVGAGI. DNA of the CDR3: TGTGCCAGCACTCCCACAGGGATCGGAAACACCATATATTTT. Amino acid sequence: CASTPTGIGNTIYF.

The chain couples TRBV6-6 to TRBJ1-4, with D possibly matching TRBD1 (6 bases). Germline CDR1 is MNHNY and CDR2 is SVGAGI (reference sequence). V shed 2 bases and J shed 5 bases, with 9 bases lying between them. CDR3 length: 14 amino acids. CDR3 region: CASSYGRGNEKLFF. CDR3 sequence (DNA): TGTGCCAGCAGTTACGGCAGGGGAAATGAAAAACTGTTTTTT.

V is TRBV28 and J is TRBJ1-3; D perhaps matches TRBD1 (6 bases). Germline V gene data show CDR1 as MDHEN and CDR2 as SYDVKM. The CDR3 runs 16 residues. Trimming stripped 6 bases from V and 0 bases from J, with 15 bases between. The CDR3 region is CASRGAGDHSGNTIYF. The CDR3 bases are TGTGCCAGCAGGGGGGCGGGGGACCACTCTGGAAACACCATATATTTT. Combining the CDR3 with reference TRBV28 and TRBJ1-3 gives the whole variable domain DVKVTQSSRYLVKRTGEKVFLECVQDMDHENMFWYRQDPGLGLRLIYFSYDVKMKEKGDIPEGYSVSREKKERFSLILESASTNQTSMYLCASRGAGDHSGNTIYFGEGSWLTVV.

CDR3 region: CASSFTPAGDEQYF. Written as DNA, the CDR3 is TGTGCCAGCAGCTTTACCCCAGCGGGAGACGAGCAGTACTTC. This sequence joins TRBV5-5 and TRBJ2-7; 8 bases line up with TRBD2. Per the germline V gene, CDR1 is SGHKS and CDR2 is YYEKEE (reference sequence). The V gene end was trimmed by 2 bases and the J gene end by 5 bases; junction bases not matched to a gene: 6. The CDR3 has 14 residues. Filled out from reference TRBV5-5 and TRBJ2-7, the complete variable domain reads DAGVTQSPTHLIKTRGQQVTLRCSPISGHKSVSWYQQVLGQGPQFIFQYYEKEERGRGNFPDRFSARQFPNYSSELNVNALLLGDSALYLCASSFTPAGDEQYFGPGTRLTVT.

The CDR3 is CASSLEASGNTIYF. CDR3 bases: TGTGCCAGCAGCTTAGAGGCCAGTGGAAACACCATATATTTT. The chain recombines TRBV7-8 with TRBJ1-3; D gene ambiguous. This CDR3 region has 14 residues. The ends were cut back, 1 base at V and 3 bases at J, with 7 bases in the middle. Per germline, CDR1 SGHVS and CDR2 FQNEAQ. Using reference TRBV7-8 and TRBJ1-3 for the parts outside the CDR3, the full variable domain is GAGVSQSPRYKVAKRGQDVALRCDPISGHVSLFWYQQALGQGPEFLTYFQNEAQLDKSGLPSDRFFAERPEGSVSTLKIQRTQQEDSAVYLCASSLEASGNTIYFGEGSWLTVV.

The rearrangement links TRBV7-2 to TRBJ1-4, with a tentative D call TRBD1 (5 bases). The CDR3 has 16 residues. Germline V lookup: CDR1 SGHTA, CDR2 FQGNSA. V dropped 2 bases and J dropped 3 bases, with 13 bases sitting between them. CDR3 sequence reads: CASSLTRDRANEKLFF. The CDR3 region has the DNA TGTGCCAGCAGCTTAACCCGCGACAGAGCTAATGAAAAACTGTTTTTT.

The chain links TRBV5-4 to TRBJ2-7; possible D gene TRBD2, 5 bases. The CDR3 length is 14 residues. V was pared by 2 bases and J by 2 bases, with 11 bases between. Germline V gene data show CDR1 as SGHNT and CDR2 as YYREEE (reference sequence). The CDR3 spells CASSFAPSTYEQYF. The DNA of the CDR3 is TGTGCCAGCAGCTTCGCCCCTAGCACCTACGAGCAGTACTTC.

This clone was recorded only once. The V gene is TRBV7-3, the J gene TRBJ1-2; no reliable D call. Germline CDR1 and CDR2: SGHTA and FQGTGA. V gave up 4 bases and J gave up 3 bases, with 15 bases separating them. The length of the CDR3 is 15 residues. The CDR3 region is CASSSGGKADYGYTF. As DNA, the CDR3 is TGTGCCAGCAGCTCTGGTGGGAAAGCGGACTATGGCTACACCTTC.

The gene calls are TRBV19 and TRBJ1-1, with 7 bases lining up with TRBD1. Trimming at V came to 9 bases and at J to 1 base, leaving 14 bases not matched to a gene. The CDR3 is 16 residues long. Germline CDR1 is LNHDA and CDR2 is SQIVND (reference sequence). CDR3 region: CASQNLQGRTNTEAFF. The DNA of the CDR3 is TGTGCCAGCCAAAACCTACAGGGGAGGACGAACACTGAAGCTTTCTTT. The full variable domain, with the rest looked up from reference TRBV19 and TRBJ1-1, is DGGITQSPKYLFRKEGQNVTLSCEQNLNHDAMYWYRQDPGQGLRLIYYSQIVNDFQKGDIAEGYSVSREKKESFPLTVTSAQKNPTAFYLCASQNLQGRTNTEAFFGQGTRLTVV.

The genes are TRBV10-3 and TRBJ1-5; D gene uncertain. The CDR3 is made up of 13 amino acids. Deletions cut 3 bases from V and 6 bases from J, with 9 bases between. Looked up from germline, CDR1 is ENHRY and CDR2 is SYGVKD. The CDR3 DNA follows: TGTGCCATCAGTGATGAGGTTGGTCAGCCCCAGCATTTT. Its protein is CAISDEVGQPQHF.